What follows are 2 T cell receptor beta chains derived from one specimen sequenced in a study of blood T cell repertoires in COVID-19. The method was immunoSEQ multiplex PCR; TCRdb's version includes in-frame clones alone and lacks a portion of them. Of some 50,000 clones in the sample, around 82% are singletons; the top ten hold roughly 6%. Sequencing was done on a sample of peripheral blood. These receptors came from a woman older than 75 with acute or convalescent COVID-19.

DNA of the CDR3: TGTGCCAGCAGTGAAGTGTGGCCCGAATACAATGAGCAGTTCTTC. Protein sequence: CASSEVWPEYNEQFF. The V call is TRBV6-1, the J call TRBJ2-1; D ambiguous. There are 15 residues in the CDR3. Germline CDR1 MNHNS, CDR2 SASEGT. Trimming left V 1 base short and J 4 bases short, with 11 bases between.

The CDR3 coding sequence is TGTGCTAGTGGTTACCCGACAGGGGGTAACGATGAGCAGTTCTTC. Translation gives CASGYPTGGNDEQFF. The rearrangement joins TRBV12-5 to TRBJ2-1; 9 bases align to TRBD1. This CDR3 is built from 15 residues. V trimming: 4 bases; J trimming: 8 bases; junction bases outside the gene matches: 9. Germline CDR1 LGHNT, CDR2 FRNRAP.